One and the same sample provided the 21 T cell receptor beta chains below, sequenced in a study of beta chain features in type 1 diabetes. General study points: Within each of all four CD4+ subsets, Type 1 diabetes patients had TCRB CDR3s that were moderately but significantly shorter.

TCRB transcripts that were expressed got sequenced, as all of the isolated RNA had been reverse transcribed. Generated by immunoSEQ multiplex PCR, the TCRdb table keeps only in-frame clones and is missing some. The sample holds more than 550,000 clones, around 15% seen once. Their specific antigens are unknown. Sequences were obtained from naive CD4+ T cells from blood. All receptors come from a man aged 18 to 35 with type 1 diabetes.

The chain joins TRBV29-1 to TRBJ2-5, with 8 bases matching TRBD1. This CDR3 has 13 residues. The V gene's germline CDR1 is SQVTM and CDR2 ANQGSEA. Trimming cost V 5 bases and J 5 bases; bases outside gene matches: 7. The CDR3 region has the DNA TGCAGCGTTACCAGGGGGCTCGGGGAGACCCAGTACTTC. Translating gives CSVTRGLGETQYF.

The rearrangement links TRBV14 to TRBJ2-5; 9 nucleotides line up with TRBD2. This CDR3 comprises 16 residues. V shed 4 bases and J 1 base; nucleotides not matched to a gene: 7. CDR1 is SGHDN, CDR2 FVKESK, per germline. The CDR3, as DNA: TGTGCCAGCAGCCGAAGCGGGGGGCGGGTCCAAGAGACCCAGTACTTC. This gives the protein CASSRSGGRVQETQYF.

The chain carries TRBV30 and TRBJ1-2; no firm D call. This CDR3 has 12 residues. CDR1 is GTSNPN, CDR2 SVGIG, per germline (reference sequence). V dropped 7 bases and J dropped 1 base, with 10 bases sitting between them. DNA for the CDR3: TGTGCCTATGGGGTCAGTAACTATGGCTACACCTTC. Translating it yields CAYGVSNYGYTF.

V and J are TRBV7-2 and TRBJ1-1; D is unclear. V was clipped by 2 bases and J by 11 bases, with 12 bases between them. Germline assignment: CDR1 SGHTA and CDR2 FQGNSA. This CDR3 spans 12 amino acids. The chain's CDR3 is CASSLSAVSAFF. The CDR3 DNA is TGTGCCAGCAGCTTATCGGCTGTCTCGGCTTTCTTT.

The chain combines TRBV5-1 with TRBJ2-2, with D perhaps being TRBD1 or TRBD2 (5 bases each). In germline, CDR1 is SGHRS, CDR2 YFSETQ. The ends were cut back, 3 bases at V and 0 bases at J, with 12 bases in the middle. The CDR3 has 16 residues. The CDR3 reads CASSSRDASNTGELFF. Written as DNA, the CDR3 is TGCGCCAGCAGCTCCCGGGACGCCTCGAACACCGGGGAGCTGTTTTTT.

The rearrangement uses TRBV30 and TRBJ1-6, with D possibly matching TRBD1 (6 bases). The CDR3 is made up of 18 amino acids. The germline gives CDR1 GTSNPN, CDR2 SVGIG (reference sequence). V gave up 2 bases and J gave up 8 bases, with 25 bases separating them. DNA for the CDR3: TGTGCCTGGAGTAATCGGGGGCGGGGTCTAGCTTTGGATTCACCCCTCCACTTT. Translated, it gives CAWSNRGRGLALDSPLHF.

This clone has a handful of counts. V is TRBV30 and J is TRBJ2-7; D gene uncertain. CDR1 is GTSNPN and CDR2 is SVGIG in the germline V gene (reference sequence). This CDR3 has 12 residues. The V end was cut by 4 bases, the J end by 0 bases, with 7 bases between. The CDR3 nucleotides read TGTGCCTGGACGATGAACTCCTACGAGCAGTACTTC. It encodes CAWTMNSYEQYF.

This chain connects TRBV5-5 to TRBJ2-1; no firm D call. CDR1 SGHKS and CDR2 YYEKEE come from the germline V gene (reference sequence). V was cut by 2 bases and J by 5 bases, with 5 bases left in between. This CDR3 spans 12 amino acids. CDR3 nucleotides: TGTGCCAGCAGCTTTAGCCACAATGAGCAGTTCTTC. Translating it yields CASSFSHNEQFF. Full variable domain (remainder filled in from reference TRBV5-5 and TRBJ2-1): DAGVTQSPTHLIKTRGQQVTLRCSPISGHKSVSWYQQVLGQGPQFIFQYYEKEERGRGNFPDRFSARQFPNYSSELNVNALLLGDSALYLCASSFSHNEQFFGPGTRLTVL.

CDR3 residues: CASSRGTSGTYEQYF. CDR3 sequence (DNA): TGTGCCAGCTCACGGGGGACTAGCGGGACCTACGAGCAGTACTTC. This chain links TRBV18 with TRBJ2-7; 13 bases map to TRBD2. Germline values: CDR1 KGHSH, CDR2 LQKENI. Trimming removed 4 bases from V and 2 bases from J; junction bases left unmatched: 2. This CDR3 spans 15 amino acids.

This chain uses TRBV29-1 with TRBJ2-4; D gene uncertain. V was cut by 6 bases and J by 6 bases, with 12 bases left in between. This CDR3 is 12 amino acids long. Germline V CDR1 and CDR2: SQVTM, ANQGSEA. CDR3 DNA sequence: TGCAGCGTGCTCTCAAGGGTAAACATTCAGTACTTC. Amino acids: CSVLSRVNIQYF.

The chain couples TRBV4-1 to TRBJ2-7, with TRBD2 identical over 10 bases. CDR1 is MGHRA, CDR2 YSYEKL, per germline. The CDR3 has 16 residues. The V segment lost 0 bases and the J segment 2 bases; nucleotides outside the gene matches: 4. This CDR3 is CASSQDPLAGTYEQYF. CDR3 bases: TGCGCCAGCAGCCAAGACCCACTAGCGGGGACCTACGAGCAGTACTTC.

This chain connects TRBV11-2 to TRBJ1-2; 8 nucleotides agree with TRBD1. The CDR3 runs to 15 residues. V gave up 5 bases and J gave up 4 bases; unmatched junction bases: 9. The germline V gene encodes CDR1 SGHAT and CDR2 FQNNGV. This chain's CDR3 is CASSLTGGGGYGYTF. CDR3 nucleotide sequence: TGTGCCAGCAGCCTAACAGGGGGAGGTGGCTATGGCTACACCTTC.

This clone was seen a few times. The V and J genes are TRBV7-9 and TRBJ1-1; possible D gene TRBD1, 6 bases. Trimming cost V 6 bases and J 7 bases, with 15 bases left between them. Looked up from germline, CDR1 is SEHNR and CDR2 is FQNEAQ (reference sequence). This CDR3 has 13 amino acids. CDR3 loop: CASSPGVSGEAFF. CDR3 nucleotide sequence: TGTGCCAGCAGTCCAGGGGTGAGCGGTGAAGCTTTCTTT.

The genes are TRBV19 and TRBJ2-5; 10 bases map to TRBD2. This CDR3 is 15 amino acids long. Germline V gives CDR1 LNHDA, CDR2 SQIVND (reference sequence). V was pared by 6 bases and J by 0 bases, with 4 bases of the junction left unmatched. CDR3 DNA: TGTGCCAGTAGGGTAGCGGGAGGCCACCAAGAGACCCAGTACTTC. Residues: CASRVAGGHQETQYF.

This chain links TRBV4-3 with TRBJ2-1; D may be TRBD1 or TRBD2 (6 bases each). Trimming pared 8 bases from V and 8 bases from J, leaving 19 bases between. Germline CDR1 is LGHNA and CDR2 is YSLEER. The CDR3 extends over 14 amino acids. The CDR3 reads CASEGGALGDEQFF. The DNA of the CDR3 is TGCGCCAGCGAGGGGGGAGCCCTAGGGGATGAGCAGTTCTTC.

This clone was counted only a few times. The chain uses TRBV4-1 and TRBJ2-7; 7 positions agree with TRBD1. V dropped 2 bases and J dropped 5; count of bases not matched to a gene: 12. The length of the CDR3 is 16 residues. The germline V gene encodes CDR1 MGHRA and CDR2 YSYEKL. This CDR3 is CASSQPWRQGDHEQYF. The CDR3 nucleotides read TGCGCCAGCAGCCAACCATGGAGGCAGGGGGACCACGAGCAGTACTTC.

This chain links TRBV29-1 with TRBJ2-1; the D gene is possibly TRBD2 (6 bases). Germline V gives CDR1 SQVTM, CDR2 ANQGSEA. V was cut by 7 bases and J by 9 bases, with 13 bases left in between. This CDR3 is built from 11 residues. The CDR3 spells CSGGEGGEQFF. The CDR3 DNA is TGCAGCGGCGGAGAGGGAGGTGAGCAGTTCTTC.

The chain has TRBV7-2 and TRBJ2-3, with D uncertain. V gave up 5 bases and J gave up 2 bases, with 11 bases separating them. The CDR3 contains 14 residues. Germline-derived CDR1 and CDR2 are SGHTA and FQGNSA. For the CDR3, the DNA is TGTGCCAGCAGCCCATGGGCTCCCACAGATACGCAGTATTTT. Amino acid sequence: CASSPWAPTDTQYF.

The chain employs TRBV2 and TRBJ2-2; no clear D gene. Germline values: CDR1 SNHLY, CDR2 FYNNEI. The CDR3 length is 15 residues. Deletions cut 2 bases from V and 0 bases from J, with 7 bases between. Here the CDR3 reads CASSEKQPNTGELFF. Here the CDR3 DNA reads TGTGCCAGCAGTGAAAAGCAGCCGAACACCGGGGAGCTGTTTTTT.

The chain has TRBV28 and TRBJ2-6, with D hard to call. Germline V gene sequence: CDR1 MDHEN, CDR2 SYDVKM. The CDR3 covers 16 residues. Trimming left V 2 bases short and J 0 bases short, with 8 bases between. The CDR3 is CASSLRVGSGANVLTF. For the CDR3, the DNA is TGTGCCAGCAGTTTACGTGTAGGCTCTGGGGCCAACGTCCTGACTTTC.

J is TRBJ2-7 and V is TRBV5-6; a possible D gene is TRBD1 (6 bases). The germline V and J ends were trimmed by 2 bases and 5 bases, with 11 bases remaining between them. Per the germline V gene, CDR1 is SGHDT and CDR2 is YYEEEE. The CDR3 loop spans 13 amino acids. The DNA for the CDR3 is TGTGCCAGCAGCTTTAACAGGGTCGACGAGCAGTACTTC. This encodes CASSFNRVDEQYF.